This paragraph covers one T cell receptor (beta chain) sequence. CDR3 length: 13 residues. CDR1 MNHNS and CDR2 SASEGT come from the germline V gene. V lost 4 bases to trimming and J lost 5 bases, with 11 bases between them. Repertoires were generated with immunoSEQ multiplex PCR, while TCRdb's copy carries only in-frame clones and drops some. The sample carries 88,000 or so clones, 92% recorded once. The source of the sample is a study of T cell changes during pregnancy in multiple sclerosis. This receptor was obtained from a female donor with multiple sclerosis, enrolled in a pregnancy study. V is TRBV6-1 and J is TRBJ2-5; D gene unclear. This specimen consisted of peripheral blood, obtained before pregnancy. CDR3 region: CASSGVDYETQYF. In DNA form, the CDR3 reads TGTGCCAGCAGTGGTGTAGATTATGAGACCCAGTACTTC.